Each of the 4 T cell receptor beta chains below was sequenced from the same sample in a study of blood T cells in healthy people across ages. Next came a second PCR, run for about 6 to 12 cycles, which used a sample-barcoded 5' primer along with a J-beta primer mix. TCRdb ran MiXCR on the 5' RACE reads and lists one entry per CDR3 protein. In the table there are 790,000 or so distinct CDR3 sequences, 35% to 60% of which are singletons. Sequencing used blood. The receptors derive from a man at least 80 years old in good health.

V usage is TRBV3-1 and J usage is TRBJ1-2; D is uncertain. V lost 1 base to trimming and J lost 8 bases, with 14 bases between them. The CDR3 has 14 amino acids. The germline V gene has CDR1 LGHDT and CDR2 YNNKEL (reference sequence). The CDR3 sequence is CASSQALLGYGYTF. For the CDR3, the DNA is TGTGCCAGCAGCCAAGCTCTTCTGGGGTACGGCTACACCTTC.

This sequence joins TRBV20-1 and TRBJ2-3; D might be TRBD1 (6 bases). V lost 0 bases to trimming and J lost 2 bases, with 12 bases between them. The CDR3 extends over 15 amino acids. Germline V gene sequence: CDR1 DFQATT, CDR2 SNEGSKA (reference sequence). The CDR3 coding sequence is TGCAGTGCTAGAGATCCAGGGGCGTTCACAGATACGCAGTATTTT. The encoded protein is CSARDPGAFTDTQYF.

The CDR3 spells CASRRGLAGTLYEQYF. CDR3 nucleotides: TGTGCCAGCAGAAGGGGACTAGCGGGGACCCTTTACGAGCAGTACTTC. This rearrangement joins TRBV27 to TRBJ2-7, with 13 bases lining up with TRBD2. CDR1 and CDR2 from the germline V gene are MNHEY and SMNVEV (reference sequence). V shed 6 bases, J shed 4 bases, and the junction held 9 bases outside the gene matches. The CDR3 contains 16 residues.

This chain joins TRBV29-1 and TRBJ2-1, with a tentative D call TRBD2 (5 bases). V lost 5 bases to trimming and J lost 0 bases, with 14 bases between them. There are 15 residues in the CDR3. Germline loops: CDR1 SQVTM, CDR2 ANQGSEA. As DNA, the CDR3 is TGCAGCGTTCCCCCGAGGGCGAGCTCCTACAATGAGCAGTTCTTC. Protein product: CSVPPRASSYNEQFF.